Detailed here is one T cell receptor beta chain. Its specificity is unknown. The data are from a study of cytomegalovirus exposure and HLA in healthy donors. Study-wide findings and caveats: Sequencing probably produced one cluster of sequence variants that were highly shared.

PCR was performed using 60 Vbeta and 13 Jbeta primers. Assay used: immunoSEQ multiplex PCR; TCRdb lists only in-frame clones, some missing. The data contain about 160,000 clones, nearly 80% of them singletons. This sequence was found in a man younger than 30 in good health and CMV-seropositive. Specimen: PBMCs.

The CDR3 reads CASSGPWGESSYEQYF. The CDR3 nucleotides read TGTGCCAGCAGCGGCCCATGGGGCGAAAGCTCCTACGAGCAGTACTTC. The genes are TRBV13 and TRBJ2-7; D is perhaps TRBD1 (5 bases). The CDR3 sequence is 16 residues long. V was pared by 5 bases and J by 0 bases, with 17 bases between. Looked up from germline, CDR1 is PRHDT and CDR2 is FYEKMQ (reference sequence).